This T cell receptor (beta chain) was recovered during a study of T cell clonotyping in hematopoietic cell transplantation. Libraries were prepared by immunoSEQ multiplex PCR; TCRdb keeps only in-frame clonotypes and omits some of them. The table lists 5,500 to 7,000 clones, roughly nine tenths of them singletons. Blood collection times were about day -28 and days 30, 100, 180 posttransplant. This clone was seen only a few times. The CDR3 is 13 amino acids. The V and J ends lost 5 bases and 7 bases respectively, with 12 bases between them. Looked up from germline, CDR1 is MNHEY and CDR2 is SVGAGI. This sample comprised peripheral blood mononuclear cells, obtained 180 days after allogeneic stem cell transplant. This TCR derives from a female patient aged 50-60 years who had an allogeneic stem cell transplant from an unrelated donor, so the T cells may come from the graft donor. Some clones in this sample may be carry-over from other donors' samples. The rearrangement joins TRBV6-5 to TRBJ1-5, with TRBD1 as a possible D gene (6 bases). The CDR3 DNA is TGTGCCAGCAGTGTACAGGGCGGCCAGCCCCAGCATTTT. Amino acid sequence: CASSVQGGQPQHF.